These T cell receptor beta chains were read from a single sample in a study of blood T cell repertoires in COVID-19. Sequencing was performed with immunoSEQ multiplex PCR; in TCRdb, only in-frame clones are kept and a portion is missing. This table has some 130,000 clones, over 80% appearing once. The sample was peripheral blood. The receptors originated from a man in his 70s with acute or convalescent COVID-19. CDR3s include the opening cysteine and the closing phenylalanine or tryptophan. D genes are given only for firm matches. Some rows have no size entry. The others give once, few or many, or a class for an expanded clone.

v_call: TRBV9
j_call: TRBJ2-2
d_call: NA
clone_size: NA
cdr3_nt: TGTGCCAGCAGCGTACGGTCGGGCACCGGGGAGCTGTTTTTT
cdr3_aa: CASSVRSGTGELFF

v_call: TRBV4-1
j_call: TRBJ2-3
d_call: TRBD2
clone_size: NA
cdr3_nt: TGCGCCAGCAGCCCCCGGACTAGCGGGGGGGGAGATACGCAGTATTTT
cdr3_aa: CASSPRTSGGGDTQYF

v_call: TRBV7-3
j_call: TRBJ2-3
d_call: TRBD2
clone_size: NA
cdr3_nt: TGTGCCAGCAGCCCAGGGACTAGCGGAGATACGCAGTATTTT
cdr3_aa: CASSPGTSGDTQYF

v_call: TRBV27
j_call: TRBJ2-5
d_call: NA
clone_size: NA
cdr3_nt: TGTGCCAGCAGTTTAAGGTGGCAAACAGGGATGGAGACCCAGTACTTC
cdr3_aa: CASSLRWQTGMETQYF

v_call: TRBV6-6
j_call: TRBJ2-7
d_call: NA
clone_size: NA
cdr3_nt: TGTGCCAGCAGTTACAACCGGGTCTCGCAGTACTTC
cdr3_aa: CASSYNRVSQYF

v_call: TRBV12-5
j_call: TRBJ2-3
d_call: NA
clone_size: NA
cdr3_nt: TGTGCTAGTGGTTTCCGACAGGTCACAGATACGCAGTATTTT
cdr3_aa: CASGFRQVTDTQYF

v_call: TRBV28
j_call: TRBJ1-1
d_call: TRBD1
clone_size: NA
cdr3_nt: TGTGCCAGCAGCCCCAGCAGAGGGGACAGGGTGTGGAGGAACACTGAAGCTTTCTTT
cdr3_aa: CASSPSRGDRVWRNTEAFF

v_call: TRBV5-6
j_call: TRBJ1-2
d_call: NA
clone_size: NA
cdr3_nt: TGTGCCAGCACCCTAACCCCGCCGGAGCATAGTAACTATGGCTACACCTTC
cdr3_aa: CASTLTPPEHSNYGYTF

v_call: TRBV18
j_call: TRBJ1-2
d_call: TRBD1
clone_size: NA
cdr3_nt: TGTGCCAGCTCACAGGGGACAGGAGTCTATGGCTACACCTTC
cdr3_aa: CASSQGTGVYGYTF

v_call: TRBV19
j_call: TRBJ2-5
d_call: TRBD2
clone_size: NA
cdr3_nt: TGTGCCAGTAACCCAAGCGGGGGGGGTCTGACCCAGTACTTC
cdr3_aa: CASNPSGGGLTQYF

v_call: TRBV7-6
j_call: TRBJ2-1
d_call: TRBD2
clone_size: once
cdr3_nt: TGTGCCAGCAGCCCCACCGGACTAGCGGGGCATAATGAGCAGTTCTTC
cdr3_aa: CASSPTGLAGHNEQFF

v_call: TRBV9
j_call: TRBJ1-2
d_call: NA
clone_size: NA
cdr3_nt: TGTGCCAGCAGCGTAGGAGAAGCGAATGGCTACACCTTC
cdr3_aa: CASSVGEANGYTF

v_call: TRBV5-4
j_call: TRBJ2-1
d_call: NA
clone_size: NA
cdr3_nt: TGTGCCAGCAGCTTAACAGGGATTTCCGCCTACAATGAGCAGTTCTTC
cdr3_aa: CASSLTGISAYNEQFF